The 32 T cell receptor beta chains presented below share a single source sample, sequenced in a study of blood T cell repertoires in COVID-19. Here immunoSEQ multiplex PCR was the method, and the copy in TCRdb shows in-frame clones only, minus some. Here the sample spans approximately 51,000 clones, 87% being singletons. The specimen sequenced was peripheral blood. These receptors came from a woman older than 75 with COVID-19, enrolled during active disease.

The chain couples TRBV5-1 to TRBJ2-5; 8 nucleotides match TRBD1. V lost 4 bases, J lost 4 bases, and 9 bases stayed unmatched. Per germline, CDR1 SGHRS and CDR2 YFSETQ. The CDR3 is 15 residues long. The CDR3: CASSPAGQGGETQYF. DNA for the CDR3: TGCGCCAGCAGCCCGGCCGGACAGGGAGGAGAGACCCAGTACTTC.

The chain recombines TRBV3-1 (or the pseudogene TRBV3-2) with TRBJ1-3; 7 nucleotides align to TRBD1. V lost 1 base to trimming and J lost 4 bases; unmatched junction nucleotides: 4. The CDR3 extends over 15 amino acids. CDR1 and CDR2 from the germline V gene are LGHDT and YNNKEL (reference sequence). CDR3 nucleotide sequence: TGTGCCAGCAGCCAAGTCAGGGGGAAAGGAAACACCATATATTTT. This gives the protein CASSQVRGKGNTIYF.

The J gene is TRBJ1-3, the V gene TRBV3-1 (or the pseudogene TRBV3-2); D ambiguous. CDR3 length: 14 amino acids. V was shortened by 4 bases and J by 0 bases, with 7 bases between the two germline ends. Germline-derived CDR1 and CDR2 are LGHDT and YNNKEL (reference sequence). In nucleotides, the CDR3 is TGTGCCAGCAGCCCTCTAGACTCTGGAAACACCATATATTTT. It translates to CASSPLDSGNTIYF.

The genes are TRBV25-1 and TRBJ2-5; TRBD1 matches 8 bases. Trimming took 2 bases from V and 6 from J; bases not matched to a gene: 2. This CDR3 spans 13 amino acids. CDR1 is MGHDK and CDR2 is SYGVNS in the germline V gene. CDR3 nucleotide sequence: TGTGCCAGCAGTGAAGGACAGGGAAAGACCCAGTACTTC. Encoded protein: CASSEGQGKTQYF.

The table lists this clone with a count of one. The genes are TRBV19 and TRBJ1-4; D is perhaps TRBD1 (5 bases). Germline CDR1 and CDR2: LNHDA and SQIVND (reference sequence). The CDR3 loop spans 14 amino acids. Trimming stripped 4 bases from V and 0 bases from J, with 6 bases between. DNA of the CDR3: TGTGCCAGTAGTACAGGGACAACTAATGAAAAACTGTTTTTT. Residues: CASSTGTTNEKLFF.

V usage is TRBV30 and J usage is TRBJ1-5; the D gene is possibly TRBD1 (5 bases). CDR1 is GTSNPN, CDR2 SVGIG, per germline (reference sequence). V was trimmed by 2 bases and J by 1 base, leaving 15 bases between them. The CDR3 consists of 16 residues. The chain's CDR3 is CAWSHRPRGSNQPQHF. The CDR3 nucleotides are TGTGCCTGGAGTCACAGACCGCGGGGCAGCAATCAGCCCCAGCATTTT.

V and J are TRBV5-8 and TRBJ1-4; no reliable D call. Between the trimmed V and J ends, which lost 1 base and 8 bases, there was a span of 15 bases. This CDR3 is built from 15 residues. Germline-derived CDR1 and CDR2 are SGHTS and YDEGEE. The CDR3 here is CASSLSGRIEEKLFF. The CDR3 DNA is TGTGCCAGCAGCTTGAGTGGTAGAATCGAGGAAAAACTGTTTTTT.

The J gene is TRBJ1-2, the V gene TRBV6-5; D is perhaps TRBD1 (5 bases). Per germline, CDR1 MNHEY and CDR2 SVGAGI. V was trimmed by 5 bases and J by 4 bases, leaving 11 bases between them. The CDR3 consists of 13 residues. The CDR3 region has the DNA TGTGCCAGCAGTAACCGACAGTCCTATGGCTACACCTTC. Amino acid sequence: CASSNRQSYGYTF.

The chain links TRBV18 to TRBJ1-1; D gene ambiguous. CDR1 KGHSH and CDR2 LQKENI come from the germline V gene. This CDR3 has 15 residues. The germline V and J ends were trimmed by 3 bases and 1 base, with 12 bases remaining between them. CDR3 sequence: CASSPQAGSNTEAFF. In DNA form, the CDR3 reads TGTGCCAGCTCACCGCAGGCAGGATCGAACACTGAAGCTTTCTTT.

The J gene is TRBJ2-3, the V gene TRBV7-3, with D maybe TRBD1 (6 bases). This CDR3 is 15 amino acids long. Trimming stripped 5 bases from V and 0 bases from J, with 12 bases between. Germline V gene sequence: CDR1 SGHTA, CDR2 FQGTGA. The CDR3 sequence: CASSAQGYSTDTQYF. The CDR3 DNA follows: TGTGCCAGCAGCGCACAGGGATATAGCACAGATACGCAGTATTTT.

The V call is TRBV10-1, the J call TRBJ2-2; TRBD1 matches 7 bases. The CDR3 length is 14 residues. Losses at the gene ends were 6 bases for V and 8 bases for J; bases not matched to a gene: 9. Looked up from germline, CDR1 is WNHNN and CDR2 is SYGVQD (reference sequence). The CDR3 here is CASRDTGVSGELFF. Here the CDR3 DNA reads TGCGCCAGCAGGGATACAGGGGTTTCGGGGGAGCTGTTTTTT.

The V and J genes are TRBV28 and TRBJ2-3; D not resolved. This CDR3 has 16 amino acids. V dropped 2 bases and J dropped 0 bases, with 12 bases sitting between them. Germline-derived CDR1 and CDR2 are MDHEN and SYDVKM. CDR3 sequence: CASSLATGSSTDTQYF. DNA for the CDR3: TGTGCCAGCAGTTTAGCGACTGGTTCTAGCACAGATACGCAGTATTTT.

J is TRBJ2-7 and V is TRBV6-5, with D possibly TRBD1 on 5 matching bases. The V and J ends lost 4 bases and 2 bases respectively, with 9 bases between them. Germline-derived CDR1 and CDR2 are MNHEY and SVGAGI. The CDR3 covers 13 residues. The CDR3 loop reads CASSSTGAYEQYF. CDR3 in DNA: TGTGCCAGCAGTTCCACAGGTGCCTACGAGCAGTACTTC.

CDR3 in amino acids: CASSEPTDSTSTDTQYF. The CDR3 DNA follows: TGTGCCAGCAGTGAGCCGACGGACTCTACAAGCACAGATACGCAGTATTTT. The chain has TRBV2 and TRBJ2-3; D is perhaps TRBD2 (5 bases). The CDR3 runs 17 residues. Trimming left V 3 bases short and J 0 bases short, with 16 bases between. The germline V gene has CDR1 SNHLY and CDR2 FYNNEI.

For the CDR3, the DNA is TGCGCCAGCAGCCAATCCCAGAACACCGGGGAGCTGTTTTTT. Amino acid sequence: CASSQSQNTGELFF. V and J are TRBV4-1 and TRBJ2-2; D is undetermined. The CDR3 runs 14 residues. Germline values: CDR1 MGHRA, CDR2 YSYEKL. The V gene lost 2 bases and the J gene lost 1 base, with 5 bases spanning the gap.

The V call is TRBV24-1, the J call TRBJ1-6; weak D call: TRBD1 (5 bases). This CDR3 comprises 14 residues. V was cut by 3 bases and J by 5 bases, with 7 bases left in between. CDR1 is KGHDR, CDR2 SFDVKD, per germline. The CDR3 sequence: CATSDAGHNSPLHF. The DNA of the CDR3 is TGTGCCACCAGTGATGCGGGACATAATTCACCCCTCCACTTT.

This clone was picked up a small number of times. This chain's CDR3 is CASSSLGLAPHTQYF. The CDR3 coding sequence is TGCGCCAGCAGCTCCCTTGGACTAGCACCACATACGCAGTATTTT. The V and J genes are TRBV5-1 and TRBJ2-3; 8 nucleotides line up with TRBD2. Germline V gene sequence: CDR1 SGHRS, CDR2 YFSETQ. J was trimmed by 7 bases and V by 3 bases; bases with no gene match: 10. CDR3 length: 15 residues.

V is TRBV5-1 and J is TRBJ2-3; D may be TRBD2 (6 bases). The CDR3 is made up of 16 amino acids. V lost 4 bases and J lost 0, with 15 bases in between. Germline V gene lookup returns CDR1 SGHRS and CDR2 YFSETQ. The CDR3 loop is CASSPRSGASTDTQYF. For the CDR3, the DNA is TGCGCCAGCAGCCCCCGTAGCGGTGCTAGCACAGATACGCAGTATTTT.

The chain recombines TRBV9 with TRBJ2-7; weak D call: TRBD1 (5 bases). Trimming cost V 2 bases and J 6 bases, with 12 bases left between them. The CDR3 loop spans 13 amino acids. Germline lookup yields CDR1 SGDLS and CDR2 YYNGEE. CDR3 loop: CASSVTGNGEQYF. The DNA of the CDR3 is TGTGCCAGCAGCGTCACAGGTAACGGCGAGCAGTACTTC.

This chain uses TRBV29-1 with TRBJ2-4, with 8 bases aligning to TRBD2. The CDR3 is 13 amino acids. J gave up 6 bases and V 4 bases, and 5 bases lay outside the gene matches. Germline-derived CDR1 and CDR2 are SQVTM and ANQGSEA. The CDR3 spells CSVVGSGGNIQYF. The CDR3 bases are TGCAGCGTTGTTGGCAGCGGGGGAAACATTCAGTACTTC.

This chain joins TRBV5-1 and TRBJ1-2; D remains ambiguous. V shed 4 bases and J shed 2 bases, with 12 bases lying between them. The CDR3 is 14 amino acids. The germline CDR1 and CDR2 sequences are SGHRS and YFSETQ. CDR3 sequence reads: CASSPRDGNYGYTF. CDR3 bases: TGCGCCAGCAGCCCACGCGACGGGAACTATGGCTACACCTTC.

The chain recombines TRBV18 with TRBJ2-1; perhaps TRBD2 as D (5 bases). Deletions cut 3 bases from V and 10 bases from J, with 7 bases between. This CDR3 is 11 amino acids long. The germline V gene has CDR1 KGHSH and CDR2 LQKENI. This chain's CDR3 is CASSPEREQFF. Here the CDR3 DNA reads TGTGCCAGCTCACCGGAGCGGGAGCAGTTCTTC.

A note on this clone: This same CDR3 is encoded by further DNA sequences in the sample. The CDR3 here is CASSQNRAAYEQYF. The CDR3 DNA reads TGTGCCAGCAGCCAGAATCGCGCGGCGTACGAGCAGTACTTC. The chain uses TRBV3-1 (or the pseudogene TRBV3-2) and TRBJ2-7; D is ambiguous. The ends were cut back, 3 bases at V and 4 bases at J, with 13 bases in the middle. This CDR3 has 14 residues. Germline CDR1 reads LGHDT; CDR2 reads YNNKEL (reference sequence).

The V and J genes are TRBV2 and TRBJ2-6, with 8 positions matching TRBD1. This CDR3 comprises 17 residues. Trimming removed 11 bases from V and 1 base from J; junction bases left unmatched: 13. Germline V gives CDR1 SNHLY, CDR2 FYNNEI. The CDR3 coding sequence is TGTGCCTGGGAGACCGGGACAGGCGATTCTGGGGCCAACGTCCTGACTTTC. Its protein product is CAWETGTGDSGANVLTF.

The chain has TRBV15 and TRBJ2-7, with D tentatively TRBD2 (5 bases). V was trimmed by 0 bases and J by 1 base, leaving 10 bases between them. This CDR3 has 15 amino acids. Looked up from germline, CDR1 is LNHNV and CDR2 is YYDKDF (reference sequence). CDR3 in DNA: TGTGCCACCAGCAGAGAAGGCGGGCAATCCTACGAGCAGTACTTC. Encoded protein: CATSREGGQSYEQYF.

This clone showed up just once. The chain carries TRBV2 and TRBJ1-1; D gene uncertain. Trimming shortened V by 6 bases and J by 0 bases, and 11 bases separated the two germline ends. Looked up from germline, CDR1 is SNHLY and CDR2 is FYNNEI. This CDR3 has 14 residues. As DNA, the CDR3 is TGTGCCAGCAGCCCTTTTCAGGTGAACACTGAAGCTTTCTTT. Its protein product is CASSPFQVNTEAFF.

The chain has TRBV11-2 and TRBJ1-4; D not certain. Trimming shortened V by 5 bases and J by 10 bases, and 8 bases separated the two germline ends. Per the germline V gene, CDR1 is SGHAT and CDR2 is FQNNGV. This CDR3 has 11 amino acids. In DNA, the CDR3 is TGTGCCAGCAGCCGATTCGGAAAACTGTTTTTT. It is translated as CASSRFGKLFF.

The rearrangement uses TRBV18 and TRBJ2-3, with 9 bases aligning to TRBD1. The junction had 7 bases not matched to a gene; V was cut back by 5 bases and J by 4 bases. Germline V lookup: CDR1 KGHSH, CDR2 LQKENI. The CDR3 extends over 15 amino acids. DNA for the CDR3: TGTGCCAGCTCATCCTGGACAGGGGCGTCAGATACGCAGTATTTT. This gives the protein CASSSWTGASDTQYF.

The chain links TRBV7-9 to TRBJ1-5, with D perhaps matching TRBD1 (6 bases). The CDR3 sequence is 15 residues long. V was shortened by 5 bases and J by 3 bases, with 14 bases between the two germline ends. The V gene's germline CDR1 is SEHNR and CDR2 FQNEAQ (reference sequence). The CDR3 nucleotides read TGTGCCAGCAGCCCAGAGACAGGACCCAATCAGCCCCAGCATTTT. This encodes CASSPETGPNQPQHF. The full variable domain, its missing parts supplied by reference TRBV7-9 and TRBJ1-5, is DTGVSQNPRHKITKRGQNVTFRCDPISEHNRLYWYRQTLGQGPEFLTYFQNEAQLEKSRLLSDRFSAERPKGSFSTLEIQRTEQGDSAMYLCASSPETGPNQPQHFGDGTRLSIL.

V is TRBV19 and J is TRBJ1-1; D is unresolved. Trimming pared 0 bases from V and 1 base from J, leaving 3 bases between. Looked up from germline, CDR1 is LNHDA and CDR2 is SQIVND (reference sequence). The length of the CDR3 is 13 residues. CDR3 nucleotides: TGTGCCAGTAGTATAGACCAGAACACTGAAGCTTTCTTT. Amino acid sequence: CASSIDQNTEAFF. Full variable domain (rest looked up from reference TRBV19 and TRBJ1-1): DGGITQSPKYLFRKEGQNVTLSCEQNLNHDAMYWYRQDPGQGLRLIYYSQIVNDFQKGDIAEGYSVSREKKESFPLTVTSAQKNPTAFYLCASSIDQNTEAFFGQGTRLTVV.

The chain combines TRBV3-1 (or the pseudogene TRBV3-2) with TRBJ2-7; D is uncertain. V gave up 4 bases and J gave up 1 base, with 8 bases separating them. This CDR3 spans 13 amino acids. CDR1 and CDR2 from the germline V gene are LGHDT and YNNKEL (reference sequence). DNA for the CDR3: TGTGCCAGCAGCCGAACCCAGTCCTACGAGCAGTACTTC. Encoded protein: CASSRTQSYEQYF.

The sample holds one count of this clone. V and J are TRBV28 and TRBJ2-7; a weak D match, TRBD1 (5 bases). Germline V lookup: CDR1 MDHEN, CDR2 SYDVKM. The CDR3 has 15 residues. V was shortened by 3 bases and J by 2 bases, with 14 bases between the two germline ends. CDR3 amino acids: CASSFPSQGTYEQYF. Written as DNA, the CDR3 is TGTGCCAGCAGTTTCCCGAGTCAGGGAACCTACGAGCAGTACTTC.